These 10 T cell receptor beta chains came from one sample sequenced in a study of cytomegalovirus exposure and HLA in healthy donors. The PCR had 60 Vbeta and 13 Jbeta primers. Assay used: immunoSEQ multiplex PCR; TCRdb lists only in-frame clones, some missing. The sample holds around 88,000 clones, around four fifths seen once. The sequenced sample consisted of PBMCs. Receptors were obtained from a man aged 45-65 years in good health and CMV-seropositive.

The J gene is TRBJ1-3, the V gene TRBV30; D may be TRBD1 (5 bases). There are 15 residues in the CDR3. V was pared by 2 bases and J by 4 bases, with 15 bases between. Germline V gene lookup returns CDR1 GTSNPN and CDR2 SVGIG (reference sequence). The CDR3, as DNA: TGTGCCTGGAGTTATTTGTCGGGGGTCGGAAACACCATATATTTT. As protein: CAWSYLSGVGNTIYF.

This clone was recorded a few times. This sequence joins TRBV7-2 and TRBJ2-1, with 7 nucleotides matching TRBD1. With V trimmed by 5 bases and J by 13 bases, 5 bases remained unmatched. This CDR3 is 11 amino acids long. CDR1 is SGHTA and CDR2 is FQGNSA in the germline V gene. Here the CDR3 reads CASSDRAIQFF. CDR3 coding DNA: TGTGCCAGCAGCGACAGGGCCATTCAGTTCTTC.

This chain connects TRBV19 to TRBJ2-5, with 7 bases matching TRBD1. The germline gives CDR1 LNHDA, CDR2 SQIVND (reference sequence). The CDR3 length is 15 residues. V was clipped by 6 bases and J by 4 bases; unmatched bases: 11. CDR3 sequence: CASSFPTGAGETQYF. The CDR3 coding sequence is TGTGCCAGTAGCTTCCCCACAGGGGCTGGAGAGACCCAGTACTTC. Variable domain in full (rest from reference TRBV19 and TRBJ2-5): DGGITQSPKYLFRKEGQNVTLSCEQNLNHDAMYWYRQDPGQGLRLIYYSQIVNDFQKGDIAEGYSVSREKKESFPLTVTSAQKNPTAFYLCASSFPTGAGETQYFGPGTRLLVL.

This sequence joins TRBV6-6 and TRBJ1-5; tentatively, D is TRBD1 (5 bases). Between the trimmed V and J ends, which lost 6 bases and 6 bases, there was a span of 9 bases. The germline CDR1 and CDR2 sequences are MNHNY and SVGAGI (reference sequence). CDR3 length: 12 residues. The CDR3 DNA sequence: TGTGCCAGCAGGGGGGAGGTTCAGCCCCAGCATTTT. It yields the protein CASRGEVQPQHF.

The V and J genes are TRBV30 and TRBJ1-1; possibly TRBD1 for D (5 bases). Looked up from germline, CDR1 is GTSNPN and CDR2 is SVGIG (reference sequence). V gave up 0 bases and J gave up 1 base, with 6 bases separating them. The CDR3 sequence is 13 residues long. The CDR3 region has the DNA TGTGCCTGGAGTGTAAGGGGGAACACTGAAGCTTTCTTT. It is translated as CAWSVRGNTEAFF. Using reference TRBV30 and TRBJ1-1 for the parts outside the CDR3, the full variable domain is SQTIHQWPATLVQPVGSPLSLECTVEGTSNPNLYWYRQAAGRGLQLLFYSVGIGQISSEVPQNLSASRPQDRQFILSSKKLLLSDSGFYLCAWSVRGNTEAFFGQGTRLTVV.

The rearrangement uses TRBV7-8 and TRBJ1-5; the match to TRBD1 covers 7 bases. J lost 5 bases, V lost 6 bases, and 10 bases had no gene match. The CDR3 contains 15 residues. Germline V gene data show CDR1 as SGHVS and CDR2 as FQNEAQ. The DNA for the CDR3 is TGTGCCAGCAGAATAGGGGGACAGAGAGATCAGCCCCAGCATTTT. It translates to CASRIGGQRDQPQHF.

The rearrangement links TRBV7-8 to TRBJ2-5, with D possibly matching TRBD1 (5 bases). The V end lost 5 bases, the J end lost 2 bases, and 15 bases lay between the germline ends. CDR3 length equals 15 residues. CDR1 SGHVS and CDR2 FQNEAQ come from the germline V gene. The CDR3 is CASSRFVDKQETQYF. DNA for the CDR3: TGTGCCAGCAGCCGATTTGTGGACAAACAAGAGACCCAGTACTTC.

The chain recombines TRBV6-1 with TRBJ1-1; 7 bases are a match to TRBD1. CDR3 length: 17 residues. The ends lost 4 bases at V and 5 bases at J; junction bases unmatched: 16. Looked up from germline, CDR1 is MNHNS and CDR2 is SASEGT. The CDR3 DNA is TGTGCCAGCAGTGGATCGACAGGGTGGGGACTTAGTACTGAAGCTTTCTTT. Its translation is CASSGSTGWGLSTEAFF.

The V and J genes are TRBV28 and TRBJ1-5; 7 bases align to TRBD1. The CDR3 has 15 amino acids. The ends lost 6 bases at V and 5 bases at J; junction bases unmatched: 10. Germline V gene data show CDR1 as MDHEN and CDR2 as SYDVKM. The CDR3 is CASSPRGRGDQPQHF. The CDR3 DNA reads as TGTGCCAGCAGCCCCCGAGGCAGGGGGGATCAGCCCCAGCATTTT.

The V and J genes are TRBV18 and TRBJ1-1; D gene uncertain. Between the trimmed V and J ends, which lost 2 bases and 1 base, there was a span of 11 bases. This CDR3 region has 15 residues. Germline-derived CDR1 and CDR2 are KGHSH and LQKENI. This chain's CDR3 is CASSPNWATNTEAFF. CDR3 sequence (DNA): TGTGCCAGCTCACCAAACTGGGCGACGAACACTGAAGCTTTCTTT.